The clone carrying this T cell receptor (beta chain) was seen only once. In germline, CDR1 is LGHDT, CDR2 YNNKEL (reference sequence). V lost 4 bases to trimming and J lost 0 bases; unmatched junction nucleotides: 5. This CDR3 has 15 amino acids. Assay used: immunoSEQ multiplex PCR; TCRdb lists only in-frame clones, some missing. Among 360,000 or so clones, roughly 87% were seen once, and the ten largest hold about 4.9%. These data belong to a study of blood T cell repertoires in COVID-19. Study in general: Sources were T cells, B-cell-depleted T cells, or PBMCs; the material itself was cDNA or gDNA.

The rearrangement uses TRBV3-1 (or the pseudogene TRBV3-2) and TRBJ1-1; TRBD1 matches at 7 bases. The receptor was derived from a woman aged 45-65 years who had recovered from COVID-19. Sequenced sample: PBMCs or T cells enriched from blood (not recorded which). The CDR3 sequence is CASSPSGGLNTEAFF. The CDR3 nucleotides are TGTGCCAGCAGCCCTTCAGGGGGGCTGAACACTGAAGCTTTCTTT.